The present T cell receptor beta chain was sequenced within a study of blood T cell repertoires in COVID-19. Some clones are missing from TCRdb's copy, which holds only in-frame ones; the method was immunoSEQ multiplex PCR. The sample has tens of thousands of clones, 65% to 90% seen once. This clone was recorded once. Germline CDR1 and CDR2: SGHDN and FVKESK. V was pared by 1 base and J by 6 bases, with 7 bases between. The CDR3 extends over 12 amino acids. The sequence was collected from a human donor in a cohort sampled during active COVID-19. V gene TRBV14 combines with J gene TRBJ2-7, with a tentative D call TRBD2 (5 bases). The specimen sequenced was peripheral blood. CDR3 protein: CASSQGGSEQYF. CDR3 sequence (DNA): TGTGCCAGCAGCCAAGGAGGGAGCGAGCAGTACTTC.